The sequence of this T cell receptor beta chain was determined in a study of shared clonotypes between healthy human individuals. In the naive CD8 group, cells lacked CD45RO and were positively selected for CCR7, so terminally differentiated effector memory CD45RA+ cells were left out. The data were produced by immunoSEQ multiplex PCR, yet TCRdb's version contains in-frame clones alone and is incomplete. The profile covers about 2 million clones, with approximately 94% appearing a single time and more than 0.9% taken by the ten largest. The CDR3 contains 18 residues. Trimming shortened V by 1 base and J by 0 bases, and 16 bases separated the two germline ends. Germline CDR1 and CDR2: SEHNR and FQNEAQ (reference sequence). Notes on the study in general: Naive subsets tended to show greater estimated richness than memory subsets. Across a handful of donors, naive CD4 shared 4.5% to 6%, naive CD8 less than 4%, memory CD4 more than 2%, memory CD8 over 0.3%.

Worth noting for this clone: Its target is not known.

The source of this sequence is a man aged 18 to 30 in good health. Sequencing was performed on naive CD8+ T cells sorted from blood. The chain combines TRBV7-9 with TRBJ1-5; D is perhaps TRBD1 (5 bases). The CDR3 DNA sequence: TGTGCCAGCAGCTTAGACCCCAACCGGGACTATAGCAATCAGCCCCAGCATTTT. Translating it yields CASSLDPNRDYSNQPQHF.